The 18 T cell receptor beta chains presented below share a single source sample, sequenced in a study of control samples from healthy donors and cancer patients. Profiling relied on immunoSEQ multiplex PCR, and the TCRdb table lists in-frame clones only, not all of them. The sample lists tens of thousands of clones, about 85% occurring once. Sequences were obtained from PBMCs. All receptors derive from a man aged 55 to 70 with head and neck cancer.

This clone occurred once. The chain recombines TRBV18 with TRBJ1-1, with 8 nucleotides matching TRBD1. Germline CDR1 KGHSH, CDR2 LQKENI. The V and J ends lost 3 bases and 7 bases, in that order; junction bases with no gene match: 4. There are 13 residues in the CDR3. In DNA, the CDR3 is TGTGCCAGCTCACCGACAGGGGCGGGTGAAGCTTTCTTT. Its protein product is CASSPTGAGEAFF.

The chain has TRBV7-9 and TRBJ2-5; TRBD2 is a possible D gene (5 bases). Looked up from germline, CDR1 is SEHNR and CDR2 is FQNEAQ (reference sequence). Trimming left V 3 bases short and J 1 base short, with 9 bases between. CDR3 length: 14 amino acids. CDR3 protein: CASSLSAGQETQYF. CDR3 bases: TGTGCCAGCAGCTTGAGTGCGGGCCAAGAGACCCAGTACTTC.

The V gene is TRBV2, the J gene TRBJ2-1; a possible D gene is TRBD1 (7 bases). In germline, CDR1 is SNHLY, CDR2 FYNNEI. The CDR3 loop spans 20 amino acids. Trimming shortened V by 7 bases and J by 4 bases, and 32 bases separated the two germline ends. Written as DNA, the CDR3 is TGTGCCAGCACCGAATGGGACAGTTATGGGAGTGCGCGGGGTTACAATGAGCAGTTCTTC. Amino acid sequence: CASTEWDSYGSARGYNEQFF.

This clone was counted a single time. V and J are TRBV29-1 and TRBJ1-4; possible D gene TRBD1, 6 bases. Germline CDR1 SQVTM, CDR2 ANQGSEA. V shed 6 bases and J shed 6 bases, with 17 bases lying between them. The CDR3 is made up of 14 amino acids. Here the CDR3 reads CSVGQGRFDEKLFF. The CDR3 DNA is TGCAGCGTGGGCCAGGGGAGGTTCGATGAAAAACTGTTTTTT.

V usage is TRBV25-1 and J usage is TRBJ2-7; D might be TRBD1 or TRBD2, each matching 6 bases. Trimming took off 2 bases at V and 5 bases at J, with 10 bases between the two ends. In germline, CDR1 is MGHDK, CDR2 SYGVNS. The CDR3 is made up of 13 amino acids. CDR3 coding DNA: TGTGCCAGCAGTGAAATGGGGGGCCACGAGCAGTACGTC. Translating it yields CASSEMGGHEQYV.

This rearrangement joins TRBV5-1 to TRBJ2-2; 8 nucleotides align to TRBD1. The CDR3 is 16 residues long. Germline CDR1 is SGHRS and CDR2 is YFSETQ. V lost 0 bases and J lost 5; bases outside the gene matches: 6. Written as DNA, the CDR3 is TGCGCCAGCAGCTTGGAAGGACAGGGAAGGACCGGGGAGCTGTTTTTT. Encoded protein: CASSLEGQGRTGELFF. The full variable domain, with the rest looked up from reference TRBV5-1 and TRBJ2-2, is KAGVTQTPRYLIKTRGQQVTLSCSPISGHRSVSWYQQTPGQGLQFLFEYFSETQRNKGNFPGRFSGRQFSNSRSEMNVSTLELGDSALYLCASSLEGQGRTGELFFGEGSRLTVL.

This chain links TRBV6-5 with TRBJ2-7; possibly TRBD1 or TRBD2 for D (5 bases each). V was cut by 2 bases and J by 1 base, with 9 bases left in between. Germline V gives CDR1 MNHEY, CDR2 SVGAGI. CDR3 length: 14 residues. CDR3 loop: CASSYPGPSYEQYF. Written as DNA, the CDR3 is TGTGCCAGCAGTTACCCGGGACCTTCCTACGAGCAGTACTTC.

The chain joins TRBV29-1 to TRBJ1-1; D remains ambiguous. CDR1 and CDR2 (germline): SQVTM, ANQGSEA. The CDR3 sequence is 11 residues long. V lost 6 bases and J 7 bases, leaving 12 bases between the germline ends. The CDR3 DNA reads TGCAGCGTGGAGACTTCCATTGAAGCTTTCTTT. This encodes CSVETSIEAFF.

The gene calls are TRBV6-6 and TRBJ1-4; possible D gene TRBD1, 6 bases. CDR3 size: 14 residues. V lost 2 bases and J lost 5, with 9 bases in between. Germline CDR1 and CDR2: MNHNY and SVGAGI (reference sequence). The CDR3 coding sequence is TGTGCCAGCAGTTACCCTGGGGGCAATGAAAAACTGTTTTTT. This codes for CASSYPGGNEKLFF.

CDR3 region: CASSLLGVGNQPQHF. The CDR3 DNA sequence: TGTGCCAGCAGCCTCTTGGGAGTCGGCAATCAGCCCCAGCATTTT. The chain links TRBV7-8 to TRBJ1-5; D is unresolved. The germline V and J ends were trimmed by 5 bases and 2 bases, with 13 bases remaining between them. CDR1 and CDR2 from the germline V gene are SGHVS and FQNEAQ. The CDR3 loop spans 15 amino acids.

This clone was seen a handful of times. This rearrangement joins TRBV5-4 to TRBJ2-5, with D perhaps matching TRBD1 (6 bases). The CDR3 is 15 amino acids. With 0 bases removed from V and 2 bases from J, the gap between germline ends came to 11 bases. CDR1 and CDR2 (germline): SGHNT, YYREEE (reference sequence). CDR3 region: CASSLAGRGQETQYF. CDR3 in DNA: TGTGCCAGCAGCTTGGCCGGCAGGGGTCAAGAGACCCAGTACTTC.

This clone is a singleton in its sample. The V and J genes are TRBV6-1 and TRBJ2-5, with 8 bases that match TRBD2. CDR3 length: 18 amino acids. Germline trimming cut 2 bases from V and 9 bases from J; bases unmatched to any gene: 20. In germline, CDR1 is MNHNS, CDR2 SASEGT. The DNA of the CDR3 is TGTGCCAGCAGTGAAATCTTAGCGGGGCACTTGAAGGCAAGTGCCCAGTACTTC. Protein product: CASSEILAGHLKASAQYF.

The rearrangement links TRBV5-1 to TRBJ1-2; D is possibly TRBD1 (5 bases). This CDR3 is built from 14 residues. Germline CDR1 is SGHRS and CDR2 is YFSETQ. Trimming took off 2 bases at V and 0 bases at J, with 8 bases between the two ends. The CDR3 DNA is TGCGCCAGCAGCTTCGGGACCACTAACTATGGCTACACCTTC. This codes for CASSFGTTNYGYTF.

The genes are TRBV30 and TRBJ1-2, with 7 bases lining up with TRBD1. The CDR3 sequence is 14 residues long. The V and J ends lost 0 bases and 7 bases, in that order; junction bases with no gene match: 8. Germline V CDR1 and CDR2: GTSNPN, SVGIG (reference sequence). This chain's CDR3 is CAWSVQGRGFGYTF. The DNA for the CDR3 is TGTGCCTGGAGTGTACAGGGCAGGGGGTTTGGCTACACCTTC.

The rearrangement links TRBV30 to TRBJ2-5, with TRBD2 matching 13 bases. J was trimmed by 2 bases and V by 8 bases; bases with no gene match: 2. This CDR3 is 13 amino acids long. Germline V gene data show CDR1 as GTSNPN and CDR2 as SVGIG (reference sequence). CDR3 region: CAGTSGDQETQYF. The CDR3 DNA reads TGTGCCGGGACTAGCGGGGATCAAGAGACCCAGTACTTC.

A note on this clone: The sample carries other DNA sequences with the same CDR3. The CDR3 DNA is TGTGCCAGCAGCTTAGATCATTCTGGAAACACCATATATTTT. Its protein is CASSLDHSGNTIYF. V gene TRBV7-9 combines with J gene TRBJ1-3; D is undetermined. Germline assignment: CDR1 SEHNR and CDR2 FQNEAQ (reference sequence). Trimming pared 1 base from V and 1 base from J, leaving 5 bases between. The CDR3 length is 14 residues.

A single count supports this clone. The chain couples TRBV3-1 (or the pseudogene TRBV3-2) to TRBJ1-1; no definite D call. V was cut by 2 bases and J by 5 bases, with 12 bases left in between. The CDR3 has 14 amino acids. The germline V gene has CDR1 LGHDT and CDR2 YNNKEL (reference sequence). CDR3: CASSQKSPRTEAFF. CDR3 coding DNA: TGTGCCAGCAGCCAAAAATCACCCCGAACTGAAGCTTTCTTT.

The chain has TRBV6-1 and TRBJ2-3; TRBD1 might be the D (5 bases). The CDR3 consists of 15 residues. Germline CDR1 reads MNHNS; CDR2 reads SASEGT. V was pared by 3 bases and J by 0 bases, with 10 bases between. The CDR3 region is CASSDQGTSTDTQYF. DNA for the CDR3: TGTGCCAGCAGTGATCAGGGAACTAGCACAGATACGCAGTATTTT.